These 23 T cell receptor beta chains were all obtained from the same sample, sequenced in a study of tumor-infiltrating lymphocytes in primary liver carcinoma. Starting from approximately 0.45 ug of total RNA, TCR beta cDNA was produced with a primer in the constant region. Three nested multiplex PCR rounds, a slightly modified ARM-PCR, produced the libraries for TCR beta. With TRBV1-TRBV30 forward primers and a C-beta reverse primer, the first two PCR rounds were run for approximately 9 cycles each. From the multiplex PCR reads, TCRdb called clonotypes with MiXCR, one entry per CDR3 protein. The sample contains hundreds of thousands of distinct CDR3 sequences, 50% to 70% of which appear only once. It was unsorted whole blood that yielded blood RNA, and germline DNA was also extracted. Sequencing was done on a sample of peripheral blood. The source is a man aged 40-50 years with primary liver carcinoma and hepatitis B virus infection.

As regards this clonotype: A much larger clone lies a single base off, so this may be a read error. Likely a read error: the CDR3 ends without its conserved phenylalanine or tryptophan. This chain joins TRBV5-4 and TRBJ2-3; TRBD1 matches 9 bases. CDR3 length: 14 amino acids. Germline V CDR1 and CDR2: SGHNT, YYREEE (reference sequence). V lost 3 bases to trimming and J lost 4 bases; unmatched junction nucleotides: 3. The CDR3 DNA is TGTGCCAGCAGCTGGGACAGGGTCGCAGATACGCAGTATATT. Translation: CASSWDRVADTQYI.

This clonotype was detected ten times or more. The V and J genes are TRBV12-3 or TRBV12-4 and TRBJ2-7; D is unresolved. The CDR3 has 16 amino acids. The V end was cut by 6 bases, the J end by 6 bases, with 24 bases between. The CDR3 nucleotides are TGTGCCAGCAGCTTGACAAGGGATTCCTCGCTAGTCGAGCAGTACTTC. As protein: CASSLTRDSSLVEQYF.

Notes on this clonotype: With a much larger clone just one base away, this may be a read error. The chain couples TRBV29-1 to TRBJ2-6, with D unclear. In germline, CDR1 is SQVTM, CDR2 ANQGSEA. V gave up 5 bases and J gave up 3 bases, with 14 bases separating them. The CDR3 consists of 15 residues. CDR3 nucleotides: TGCAGCGTTTCCACGTCTGAGCTTGGGGCCAACGTCCTGACTTTC. As protein: CSVSTSELGANVLTF.

To note about this clonotype: One end of the junction does not line up with germline, which may come from a read error. This rearrangement joins TRBV7-9 to TRBJ2-5; a possible D gene is TRBD1 (5 bases). The CDR3 loop spans 13 amino acids. Germline V gene lookup returns CDR1 SEHNR and CDR2 FQNEAQ (reference sequence). The DNA for the CDR3 is TGTGCCAGTAGCTTCGCAGGGCCAGAGACCCAGTACTTC. Translating gives CASSFAGPETQYF.

This chain joins TRBV7-2 and TRBJ1-4, with D perhaps TRBD1 (6 bases). The CDR3 has 15 amino acids. Germline V gene lookup returns CDR1 SGHTA and CDR2 FQGNSA. V was pared by 2 bases and J by 7 bases, with 14 bases between. CDR3 residues: CASSLNGGPSEKLFF. The CDR3 DNA is TGTGCCAGCAGCTTAAATGGGGGGCCGAGTGAAAAACTGTTTTTT.

This clonotype was seen a few times. The chain couples TRBV5-1 to TRBJ2-2; 7 nucleotides line up with TRBD1. The CDR3 has 15 amino acids. The junction had 6 bases not matched to a gene; V was cut back by 2 bases and J by 5 bases. Looked up from germline, CDR1 is SGHRS and CDR2 is YFSETQ. Here the CDR3 DNA reads TGCGCCAGCAGCTTCGGCGACAGGGAGACCGGGGAGCTGTTTTTT. Amino acids: CASSFGDRETGELFF.

This clonotype was counted at least ten times. This chain's CDR3 is CASSPRTSGRARFSDTQYF. DNA of the CDR3: TGTGCCAGCAGCCCTCGGACTAGCGGGAGGGCCAGATTTTCGGATACGCAGTATTTT. The chain has TRBV6-5 and TRBJ2-3, with 15 bases that match TRBD2. V was pared by 6 bases and J by 6 bases, with 16 bases of the junction left unmatched. Germline CDR1 reads MNHEY; CDR2 reads SVGAGI. This CDR3 comprises 19 residues.

In the case of this clonotype: Being one base from a much bigger clone, this may be a read error. Since no conserved phenylalanine or tryptophan closes the CDR3, a read error is the likely cause. The chain combines TRBV12-3 or TRBV12-4 with TRBJ1-1, with no clear D. V dropped 3 bases and J dropped 4 bases, with 9 bases sitting between them. The CDR3 has 13 residues. In DNA, the CDR3 is TGTGCCAGCAGTTTCACCGGAGTCACTGAAGCTTTCATT. This encodes CASSFTGVTEAFI.

The chain links TRBV5-8 to TRBJ1-2; perhaps TRBD1 as D (5 bases). This CDR3 has 16 amino acids. Germline V gene lookup returns CDR1 SGHTS and CDR2 YDEGEE. Trimming removed 3 bases from V and 3 bases from J, with 18 bases in between. CDR3 sequence reads: CASSSTDKKEHYGYTF. The DNA of the CDR3 is TGTGCCAGCAGCTCAACGGACAAAAAAGAACACTATGGCTACACCTTC.

As for this clonotype: The CDR3 does not end in the conserved phenylalanine or tryptophan, so this is likely a read error. The chain carries TRBV10-3 and TRBJ2-3; 8 positions match TRBD1. Germline CDR1 is ENHRY and CDR2 is SYGVKD. V lost 1 base and J lost 5; bases outside the gene matches: 5. The CDR3 extends over 15 amino acids. This chain's CDR3 is CAISELDRGGDTQYS. The DNA for the CDR3 is TGTGCCATCAGTGAGTTAGACAGGGGAGGAGATACGCAGTATTCT.

This chain connects TRBV6-1 to TRBJ2-1, with a weak D call TRBD2 (6 bases). This CDR3 spans 18 amino acids. Germline lookup yields CDR1 MNHNS and CDR2 SASEGT. CDR3 sequence reads: CISSDTTRAGRIGAEQFF. CDR3 DNA sequence: TGTATCAGCAGTGACACCACTAGGGCGGGACGGATCGGCGCTGAGCAGTTCTTC.

This clonotype was counted ten times or more. The V and J genes are TRBV29-1 and TRBJ2-7, with 8 bases identical to TRBD1. Germline CDR1 and CDR2: SQVTM and ANQGSEA. With 1 base clipped from V and 2 bases from J, the junction kept 10 bases outside the gene matches. There are 16 residues in the CDR3. CDR3 residues: CSVEGLMGQDPYEQYF. The DNA of the CDR3 is TGCAGCGTTGAAGGGTTAATGGGACAGGACCCCTACGAGCAGTACTTC.

Comments on this clonotype: Germline and junction disagree at one end, which may indicate a read error. This chain links TRBV11-3 with TRBJ1-1; D remains ambiguous. The germline V gene has CDR1 SGHNT and CDR2 YENEEA. The CDR3 covers 12 residues. In DNA form, the CDR3 reads TGTGCCGGCAGCTCAGATCACACTGAAGCTTTCTTT. Translating it yields CAGSSDHTEAFF.

This chain uses TRBV11-1 with TRBJ2-1; 10 bases are shared with TRBD2. The V segment lost 7 bases and the J segment 10 bases; nucleotides outside the gene matches: 10. The CDR3 length is 14 residues. The germline CDR1 and CDR2 sequences are SGHAT and FQDESV (reference sequence). CDR3 in DNA: TGTGCCAGCAACTCGGCTAGCGGGGGAGGGGAGCAGTTCTTC. It specifies CASNSASGGGEQFF.

A word on this clonotype: This could be a read error, since a much larger clone is one nucleotide away. The gene calls are TRBV10-1 and TRBJ1-2, with 9 bases lining up with TRBD1. The CDR3 extends over 17 amino acids. The germline V gene encodes CDR1 WNHNN and CDR2 SYGVQD (reference sequence). CDR3 coding DNA: TGCGTCAGTTATCCGGGACAGGGAAATTCCCCTAACTATGGCTACACCTTC. Translating it yields CVSYPGQGNSPNYGYTF.

This clonotype was counted ten times or more. The chain combines TRBV6-5 with TRBJ2-1, with 8 bases identical to TRBD2. CDR3 length: 15 residues. In germline, CDR1 is MNHEY, CDR2 SVGAGI. Trimming removed 6 bases from V and 6 bases from J; junction bases left unmatched: 10. The CDR3 nucleotides are TGTGCCAGCAGCCGAAGCGGGAGATTCGGCAATGAGCAGTTCTTC. Its protein is CASSRSGRFGNEQFF.

As concerns this clonotype: A read error may be the cause here, since a much bigger clone is one base away. The rearrangement links TRBV6-5 to TRBJ2-1; weak D call: TRBD1 (6 bases). V lost 5 bases and J 9 bases, leaving 17 bases between the germline ends. Germline assignment: CDR1 MNHEY and CDR2 SVGAGI. The CDR3 is 14 residues long. CDR3 in amino acids: CASSDVGHHSEQFF. The CDR3 nucleotides are TGTGCCAGCAGTGACGTGGGACACCACAGTGAGCAGTTCTTC.

The chain links TRBV5-1 to TRBJ2-3; unclear D gene. CDR1 is SGHRS and CDR2 is YFSETQ in the germline V gene. The CDR3 is 13 residues long. The V end lost 4 bases, the J end lost 4 bases, and 10 bases lay between the germline ends. The CDR3: CASSKGSPDTQYF. CDR3 nucleotide sequence: TGCGCCAGCAGCAAGGGCAGCCCAGATACGCAGTATTTT. The full variable domain, completed using reference TRBV5-1 and TRBJ2-3, is KAGVTQTPRYLIKTRGQQVTLSCSPISGHRSVSWYQQTPGQGLQFLFEYFSETQRNKGNFPGRFSGRQFSNSRSEMNVSTLELGDSALYLCASSKGSPDTQYFGPGTRLTVL.

As for this clonotype: Mismatch with germline at one junction end may stem from a read error. The chain links TRBV5-4 to TRBJ2-5, with a tentative D call TRBD1 (5 bases). The CDR3 has 15 residues. CDR1 and CDR2 from the germline V gene are SGHNT and YYREEE (reference sequence). The CDR3 coding sequence is TGTGCCAGCAGCTTGGAGGGCGGCAGGGCCCAGACCCAGCACTTC. Translating it yields CASSLEGGRAQTQHF.

The table lists this clonotype with a few counts. V is TRBV30 and J is TRBJ2-3; TRBD1 aligns across 8 bases. J gave up 3 bases and V 4 bases, and 6 bases lay outside the gene matches. The CDR3 sequence is 14 residues long. The germline gives CDR1 GTSNPN, CDR2 SVGIG (reference sequence). In DNA form, the CDR3 reads TGTGCCTGGATTGGACAGGGTAATACAGATACGCAGTATTTT. Translated: CAWIGQGNTDTQYF. The variable domain in full, with the rest retrieved from reference TRBV30 and TRBJ2-3, is SQTIHQWPATLVQPVGSPLSLECTVEGTSNPNLYWYRQAAGRGLQLLFYSVGIGQISSEVPQNLSASRPQDRQFILSSKKLLLSDSGFYLCAWIGQGNTDTQYFGPGTRLTVL.

In regard to this clonotype: A much larger clonotype is one base distant, so this may be a read error. The chain is built from TRBV4-1 and TRBJ2-5, with 7 positions matching TRBD2. Germline CDR1 reads MGHRA; CDR2 reads YSYEKL. The CDR3 length is 15 residues. Unmatched junction bases numbered 10, after V lost 2 bases and J lost 7 bases. Here the CDR3 reads CASSQSAGEGRTQYF. CDR3 in DNA: TGCGCCAGCAGCCAAAGTGCGGGGGAAGGAAGGACCCAGTACTTC.

This sequence joins TRBV30 and TRBJ2-3; D not certain. Germline lookup yields CDR1 GTSNPN and CDR2 SVGIG (reference sequence). V dropped 4 bases and J dropped 7 bases, with 12 bases sitting between them. There are 12 residues in the CDR3. CDR3: CAWNVLANTQYF. The CDR3 DNA sequence: TGTGCCTGGAATGTACTGGCAAATACGCAGTATTTT.

This clonotype occurred a few times. The rearrangement links TRBV2 to TRBJ1-2; D is ambiguous. The V end lost 2 bases, the J end lost 7 bases, and 11 bases lay between the germline ends. Germline CDR1 is SNHLY and CDR2 is FYNNEI. The CDR3 length is 13 residues. The CDR3 sequence: CASSEKLTVGYTF. The CDR3 DNA follows: TGTGCCAGCAGTGAAAAGCTTACAGTTGGCTACACCTTC.